Following are 31 T cell receptor beta chains from one sample sequenced in a study of cytomegalovirus exposure and HLA in healthy donors. The primer mix had 60 Vbeta and 13 Jbeta primers. Produced via immunoSEQ multiplex PCR; TCRdb's table is partial and in-frame only. The table has roughly 200,000 clones, about four fifths seen once. Sequences were obtained from PBMCs. Receptors originate from a female donor in good health and CMV-seronegative.

The V gene is TRBV9, the J gene TRBJ1-1; D perhaps matches TRBD1 (5 bases). Germline CDR1 reads SGDLS; CDR2 reads YYNGEE. This CDR3 comprises 13 residues. V was trimmed by 0 bases and J by 7 bases, leaving 10 bases between them. The CDR3 loop reads CASSVGRVGEAFF. The CDR3 coding sequence is TGTGCCAGCAGCGTAGGCAGGGTGGGTGAAGCTTTCTTT.

The table lists this clone with a few counts. This chain connects TRBV27 to TRBJ1-3; D ambiguous. V was cut by 6 bases and J by 4 bases, with 16 bases left in between. The CDR3 extends over 15 amino acids. The germline CDR1 and CDR2 sequences are MNHEY and SMNVEV (reference sequence). This CDR3 reads CASSIQWAPGNTIYF. In nucleotides, the CDR3 is TGTGCCAGCAGCATCCAGTGGGCCCCAGGAAACACCATATATTTT.

This sequence joins TRBV5-1 and TRBJ2-7; no firm D call. The ends were cut back, 0 bases at V and 3 bases at J, with 10 bases in the middle. Germline V CDR1 and CDR2: SGHRS, YFSETQ. The CDR3 covers 14 residues. Written as DNA, the CDR3 is TGCGCCAGCAGCTTGGGCAGTCACCTCTACGAGCAGTACTTC. Encoded protein: CASSLGSHLYEQYF.

The chain is built from TRBV9 and TRBJ1-2; possible D gene TRBD1, 5 bases. The CDR3 extends over 14 amino acids. Germline values: CDR1 SGDLS, CDR2 YYNGEE. With 2 bases removed from V and 8 bases from J, the gap between germline ends came to 16 bases. DNA of the CDR3: TGTGCCAGCAGCGTCGATTCGGGACTCCGGGGCTACACCTTC. It encodes CASSVDSGLRGYTF.

A few counts support this clone. This chain joins TRBV4-3 and TRBJ1-4; D is possibly TRBD1 (6 bases). From germline, CDR1 is LGHNA and CDR2 YSLEER. CDR3 length: 16 residues. V was cut by 0 bases and J by 8 bases, with 16 bases left in between. CDR3 coding DNA: TGCGCCAGCAGCCAAGATCTTAGTCGGCAGGGGGAAAAACTGTTTTTT. Protein product: CASSQDLSRQGEKLFF.

The V gene is TRBV27, the J gene TRBJ2-1; TRBD2 matches 7 bases. The CDR3 covers 15 residues. V lost 3 bases to trimming and J lost 14 bases; unmatched junction nucleotides: 16. The germline V gene has CDR1 MNHEY and CDR2 SMNVEV (reference sequence). The CDR3 loop is CASSFPNGASGIEFF. The CDR3 nucleotides read TGTGCCAGCAGTTTTCCCAACGGGGCGAGCGGGATAGAGTTCTTC.

The chain recombines TRBV5-1 with TRBJ2-1, with 7 positions matching TRBD1. There are 15 residues in the CDR3. CDR1 is SGHRS, CDR2 YFSETQ, per germline. V dropped 3 bases and J dropped 4; count of bases not matched to a gene: 7. For the CDR3, the DNA is TGCGCCAGCAGCTGGAAACAGGGGATATACAATGAGCAGTTCTTC. Translation: CASSWKQGIYNEQFF.

This clone was seen a few times. The chain carries TRBV27 and TRBJ2-5; 13 positions agree with TRBD2. The CDR3 has 15 residues. Germline CDR1 MNHEY, CDR2 SMNVEV (reference sequence). Trimming at V came to 5 bases and at J to 4 bases, leaving 4 bases not matched to a gene. The CDR3 bases are TGTGCCAGCAGTCCCACTAGCGGGGGGGCAGAGACCCAGTACTTC. Translation: CASSPTSGGAETQYF.

The CDR3 region is CASSRDRVVAEAFF. Here the CDR3 DNA reads TGTGCCAGCAGCCGGGACAGGGTGGTCGCTGAAGCTTTCTTT. The rearrangement uses TRBV6-5 and TRBJ1-1; TRBD1 agrees at 9 bases. V shed 6 bases and J 6 bases; nucleotides not matched to a gene: 8. The CDR3 loop spans 14 amino acids. Germline V lookup: CDR1 MNHEY, CDR2 SVGAGI.

The rearrangement links TRBV7-2 to TRBJ2-7, with 9 bases lining up with TRBD1. The germline CDR1 and CDR2 sequences are SGHTA and FQGNSA. The length of the CDR3 is 13 residues. The trim removed 2 bases at V and 6 bases at J, leaving 2 bases unmatched. CDR3 in DNA: TGTGCCAGCAGCTTACTGACAGGGGGCGAGCAGTACTTC. Its translation: CASSLLTGGEQYF.

This clone was seen a single time. The chain carries TRBV6-1 and TRBJ2-7, with a possible D match to TRBD2 (5 bases). Trimming shortened V by 1 base and J by 6 bases, and 10 bases separated the two germline ends. CDR1 is MNHNS, CDR2 SASEGT, per germline. The length of the CDR3 is 13 residues. CDR3 in amino acids: CASSEGTGVEQYF. CDR3 coding DNA: TGTGCCAGCAGTGAAGGAACCGGGGTCGAGCAGTACTTC.

This chain uses TRBV7-2 with TRBJ2-1; 9 bases match TRBD1. This CDR3 is 15 amino acids long. The V gene end was trimmed by 2 bases and the J gene end by 4 bases; junction bases not matched to a gene: 3. CDR1 SGHTA and CDR2 FQGNSA come from the germline V gene. This CDR3 is CASSLWTGAYNEQFF. DNA for the CDR3: TGTGCCAGCAGCTTATGGACAGGGGCTTACAATGAGCAGTTCTTC.

The V gene is TRBV28, the J gene TRBJ2-3; 11 nucleotides match TRBD2. Germline V CDR1 and CDR2: MDHEN, SYDVKM. The ends lost 10 bases at V and 3 bases at J; junction bases unmatched: 12. The CDR3 has 16 amino acids. CDR3 nucleotide sequence: TGTGCCAACTCACCGATTAGCGGGAGGGGAACAGATACGCAGTATTTT. The encoded protein is CANSPISGRGTDTQYF.

The chain is built from TRBV6-4 and TRBJ2-7, with D perhaps matching TRBD1 or TRBD2 (5 bases each). CDR1 and CDR2 (germline): MRHNA, SNTAGT. This CDR3 has 15 residues. Between the trimmed V and J ends, which lost 9 bases and 4 bases, there was a span of 22 bases. For the CDR3, the DNA is TGTGCCAGTAGGGACCTCCGAAAGACGGGATACGAGCAGTACTTC. Translated, it gives CASRDLRKTGYEQYF.

About this clone itself: A read error may produce the germline difference seen at one junction end. This chain joins TRBV30 and TRBJ1-6; tentative D call: TRBD1 (5 bases). Germline V gives CDR1 GTSNPN, CDR2 SVGIG (reference sequence). The CDR3 runs 11 residues. For the CDR3, the DNA is TGCGCGGCAGGGCTAAATTCACCCCTCCACTTT. Its translation is CAAGLNSPLHF.

This clone was picked up one time. This chain uses TRBV11-2 with TRBJ2-7; 9 bases are shared with TRBD1. From germline, CDR1 is SGHAT and CDR2 FQNNGV. This CDR3 has 14 residues. The V gene end was trimmed by 5 bases and the J gene end by 2 bases; junction bases not matched to a gene: 4. The CDR3 loop is CASSPGTGTYEQYF. CDR3 DNA: TGTGCCAGCAGCCCCGGGACAGGGACCTACGAGCAGTACTTC.

The chain carries TRBV7-3 and TRBJ2-1; D may be TRBD1 (6 bases). The germline V gene encodes CDR1 SGHTA and CDR2 FQGTGA. The CDR3 has 15 residues. V gave up 5 bases and J gave up 6 bases, with 17 bases separating them. CDR3 amino acids: CASSTDSLQGNEQFF. For the CDR3, the DNA is TGTGCCAGCAGCACAGATTCCTTACAGGGCAATGAGCAGTTCTTC.

The chain joins TRBV21-1 to TRBJ1-1; the table assigns TRBD1, which was not confirmed against the DNA. TRBV21-1 constitutes a pseudogene. This CDR3 has 17 amino acids. The CDR3 nucleotides are TGTGCCAGCAGCGCCCGGGACAGGGGGAGGGCGGACACTGAAGCTTTCTTT. This gives the protein CASSARDRGRADTEAFF.

V and J are TRBV18 and TRBJ2-3; unclear D gene. Germline V gene data show CDR1 as KGHSH and CDR2 as LQKENI. The CDR3 spans 16 residues. V was cut by 3 bases and J by 2 bases, with 15 bases left in between. The CDR3 protein is CASSPTELKITDTQYF. CDR3 DNA: TGTGCCAGCTCACCTACGGAGTTAAAGATCACAGATACGCAGTATTTT.

This chain joins TRBV2 and TRBJ2-7; no definite D call. Trimming stripped 6 bases from V and 3 bases from J, with 9 bases between. The CDR3 runs to 12 residues. CDR1 is SNHLY and CDR2 is FYNNEI in the germline V gene. CDR3 loop: CASSPSVYEQYF. The CDR3 nucleotides read TGTGCCAGCAGCCCCTCGGTCTACGAGCAGTACTTC. Together with reference TRBV2 and TRBJ2-7, the CDR3 gives the full variable domain: EPEVTQTPSHQVTQMGQEVILRCVPISNHLYFYWYRQILGQKVEFLVSFYNNEISEKSEIFDDQFSVERPDGSNFTLKIRSTKLEDSAMYFCASSPSVYEQYFGPGTRLTVT.

The V call is TRBV7-2, the J call TRBJ2-7; D may be TRBD2 (5 bases). CDR1 and CDR2 from the germline V gene are SGHTA and FQGNSA. V lost 1 base and J 6 bases, leaving 7 bases between the germline ends. This CDR3 is built from 12 residues. For the CDR3, the DNA is TGTGCCAGCAGCTTAGTGGACTTCGAGCAGTACTTC. Residues: CASSLVDFEQYF. Full variable domain (missing parts from reference TRBV7-2 and TRBJ2-7): GAGVSQSPSNKVTEKGKDVELRCDPISGHTALYWYRQSLGQGLEFLIYFQGNSAPDKSGLPSDRFSAERTGGSVSTLTIQRTQQEDSAVYLCASSLVDFEQYFGPGTRLTVT.

Comment on this clone: Different DNA sequences within this sample yield the same CDR3. The J gene is TRBJ2-7, the V gene TRBV27, with TRBD1 identical over 7 bases. Trimming cost V 4 bases and J 5 bases; bases outside gene matches: 8. The CDR3 consists of 14 residues. In germline, CDR1 is MNHEY, CDR2 SMNVEV (reference sequence). Written as DNA, the CDR3 is TGTGCCAGCAGTTCAGGGACAGTGGGGAACGAGCAGTACTTC. Encoded protein: CASSSGTVGNEQYF.

Notes on this clone: A junction boundary mismatches the germline segment, possibly from a read error. The CDR3 sequence is CASGGLAGASRDF. CDR3 in DNA: TGTGCCAGCGGGGGACTAGCGGGAGCTTCCCGGGACTTC. V usage is TRBV2 and J usage is TRBJ2-5, with 14 bases identical to TRBD2. The CDR3 runs 13 residues. The germline V gene has CDR1 SNHLY and CDR2 FYNNEI.

This clone occurred once. The chain carries TRBV6-1 and TRBJ1-5, with TRBD1 matching 8 bases. The trim removed 2 bases at V and 6 bases at J, leaving 9 bases unmatched. Looked up from germline, CDR1 is MNHNS and CDR2 is SASEGT. The CDR3 totals 16 residues. CDR3 loop: CASSEWPGGASQPQHF. CDR3 bases: TGTGCCAGCAGTGAATGGCCAGGGGGCGCGAGTCAGCCCCAGCATTTT.

The chain is built from TRBV7-2 and TRBJ2-7, with 7 bases fitting TRBD2. Germline-derived CDR1 and CDR2 are SGHTA and FQGNSA. Germline trimming cut 3 bases from V and 0 bases from J; bases unmatched to any gene: 5. The CDR3 is 15 residues long. CDR3 amino acids: CASSFGGGPSYEQYF. CDR3 DNA: TGTGCCAGCAGCTTCGGCGGGGGTCCCTCCTACGAGCAGTACTTC.

For this clone: The junction and the germline gene differ at one end; a read error may be behind it. The chain combines TRBV7-9 with TRBJ2-7, with 7 nucleotides matching TRBD2. Germline V gene data show CDR1 as SEHNR and CDR2 as FQNEAQ (reference sequence). The CDR3 is made up of 15 amino acids. The chain's CDR3 is CSSSLIAGGGDEQYF. The DNA for the CDR3 is TGTTCCAGCAGCTTAATCGCAGGCGGGGGAGACGAGCAGTACTTC.

This rearrangement joins TRBV7-3 to TRBJ1-3, with D uncertain. Germline CDR1 is SGHTA and CDR2 is FQGTGA. The V and J ends lost 5 bases and 0 bases respectively, with 5 bases between them. CDR3 length equals 13 residues. CDR3 nucleotide sequence: TGTGCCAGCAGCCCGAGCTCTGGAAACACCATATATTTT. This gives the protein CASSPSSGNTIYF.

This chain uses TRBV2 with TRBJ1-1; D possibly corresponds to TRBD1 (5 bases). Germline loops: CDR1 SNHLY, CDR2 FYNNEI. The CDR3 sequence is 13 residues long. The V end lost 8 bases, the J end lost 0 bases, and 10 bases lay between the germline ends. As DNA, the CDR3 is TGTGCCAGCTGCAGGGATGTGAACACTGAAGCTTTCTTT. Its protein is CASCRDVNTEAFF.

The chain combines TRBV7-9 with TRBJ1-4; TRBD1 is a possible D gene (6 bases). V lost 5 bases and J 4 bases, leaving 14 bases between the germline ends. The CDR3 is made up of 15 amino acids. Germline V CDR1 and CDR2: SEHNR, FQNEAQ (reference sequence). CDR3 amino acids: CASSHGDTSNEKLFF. CDR3 DNA sequence: TGTGCCAGCAGCCATGGGGACACGAGTAATGAAAAACTGTTTTTT. The variable domain in full, with the rest retrieved from reference TRBV7-9 and TRBJ1-4, is DTGVSQNPRHKITKRGQNVTFRCDPISEHNRLYWYRQTLGQGPEFLTYFQNEAQLEKSRLLSDRFSAERPKGSFSTLEIQRTEQGDSAMYLCASSHGDTSNEKLFFGSGTQLSVL.

V gene TRBV5-4 combines with J gene TRBJ2-2; 8 bases map to TRBD1. The trim removed 5 bases at V and 0 bases at J, leaving 6 bases unmatched. The CDR3 sequence is 16 residues long. The germline V gene encodes CDR1 SGHNT and CDR2 YYREEE (reference sequence). The CDR3 DNA reads TGTGCCAGCAGATACCAGGGGGCGCCGAACACCGGGGAGCTGTTTTTT. It codes for CASRYQGAPNTGELFF. Looking up the rest from reference TRBV5-4 and TRBJ2-2 gives the full variable domain: ETGVTQSPTHLIKTRGQQVTLRCSSQSGHNTVSWYQQALGQGPQFIFQYYREEENGRGNFPPRFSGLQFPNYSSELNVNALELDDSALYLCASRYQGAPNTGELFFGEGSRLTVL.

V and J are TRBV6-6 and TRBJ1-3; D uncertain. V was pared by 7 bases and J by 6 bases, with 19 bases between. Germline CDR1 MNHNY, CDR2 SVGAGI (reference sequence). The CDR3 is made up of 15 amino acids. The chain's CDR3 is CASTLGGALENTIYF. CDR3 sequence (DNA): TGTGCCAGCACTCTGGGTGGAGCTCTGGAAAACACCATATATTTT.